Reported below is one T cell receptor (beta chain). The data are from a study of blood T cell repertoires in COVID-19. Across the whole study: Sources were T cells, B-cell-depleted T cells, or PBMCs; the material itself was cDNA or gDNA.

TCRdb keeps only in-frame clones here, not all; method: immunoSEQ multiplex PCR. This sample yields about 100,000 clones, of which approximately 83% are seen a single time; 3.3% belongs to the top ten. J gave up 10 bases and V 7 bases, and 18 bases lay outside the gene matches. The CDR3 runs 14 residues. Germline assignment: CDR1 SQVTM and CDR2 ANQGSEA. This TCR derives from a woman over 75 with active or convalescent COVID-19. Sequencing used peripheral blood. The V call is TRBV29-1, the J call TRBJ1-1; the match to TRBD1 covers 7 bases. The CDR3 region is CSDPDRERTEAAFF. Here the CDR3 DNA reads TGCAGCGACCCAGACAGGGAGCGAACTGAAGCAGCTTTCTTT.